The T cell receptor beta chain under discussion was sequenced for a study of blood T cell repertoires in COVID-19. Patients in Seattle were enrolled during active infection, then followed longitudinally. This clone was seen once. The CDR3 contains 13 residues. Germline V lookup: CDR1 GTSNPN, CDR2 SVGIG (reference sequence). Trimming took off 3 bases at V and 9 bases at J, with 15 bases between the two ends. Clones were sequenced by immunoSEQ multiplex PCR, and TCRdb holds only the in-frame ones, with some missing. The top ten clones hold just under 15% of a sample with over 60,000 clones, under 85% of them seen once.

This clonotype originated in a man in his fifties or sixties with COVID-19, enrolled during active disease. The rearrangement uses TRBV30 and TRBJ2-4, with D possibly being TRBD1 (8 bases). Sequencing was done on a sample of peripheral blood. The CDR3 DNA reads as TGTGCCTGGAGCGTAACAGGGGGGGCCATTCAGTACTTC. Translation: CAWSVTGGAIQYF.